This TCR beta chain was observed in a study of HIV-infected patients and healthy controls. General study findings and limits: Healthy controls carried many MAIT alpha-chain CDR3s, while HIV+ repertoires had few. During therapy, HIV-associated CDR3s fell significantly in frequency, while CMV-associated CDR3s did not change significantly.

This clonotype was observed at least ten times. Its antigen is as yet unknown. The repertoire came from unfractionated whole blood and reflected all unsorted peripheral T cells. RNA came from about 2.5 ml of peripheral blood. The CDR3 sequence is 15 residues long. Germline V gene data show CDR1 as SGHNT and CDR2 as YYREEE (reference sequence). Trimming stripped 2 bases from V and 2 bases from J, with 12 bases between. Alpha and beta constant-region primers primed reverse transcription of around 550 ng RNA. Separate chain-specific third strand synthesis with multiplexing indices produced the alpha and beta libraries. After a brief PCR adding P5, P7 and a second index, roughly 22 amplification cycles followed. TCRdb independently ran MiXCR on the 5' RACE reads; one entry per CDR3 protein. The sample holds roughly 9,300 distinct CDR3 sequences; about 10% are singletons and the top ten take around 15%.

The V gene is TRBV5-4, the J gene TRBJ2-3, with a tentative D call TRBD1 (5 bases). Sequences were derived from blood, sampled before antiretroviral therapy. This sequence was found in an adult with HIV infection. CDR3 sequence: CASSLGDRSTDTQYF. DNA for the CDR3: TGTGCCAGCAGCTTAGGCGACAGATCCACAGATACGCAGTATTTT.